Included here is one T cell receptor (beta chain) sequence, with context. The antigen it recognizes is unknown. Within one base of it there is no much larger clone, and no base qualities were kept. The CDR3, cysteine through phenylalanine, is 13 amino acids long. The read is trimmed to its CDR3 DNA, 39 bases read in frame from base 1. For this chain, trimming is 5 bases at the V end and 6 bases at the J end, and the number of junction bases without a gene match is 4. For CDR1 and CDR2, the germline V gene lists MDHEN and SYDVKM. The collaborating institutions used their own protocols to collect whole blood in K2EDTA tubes. Collaborator samples were shipped for TCRbeta analysis as frozen whole blood, isolated PBMCs, or DNA extracted from either sample type. This sample stems from a study of blood T cell repertoires in COVID-19 (TCRdb year 2020). About the study as a whole: The collaborator samples originated in the United States, Italy and Spain and spanned the acute and convalescent phases of COVID-19. The prospective study material was composed of cDNA or gDNA derived from T cells, B-cell-depleted T cells, or PBMCs. Deeply sampled blood TCRbeta repertoires from subjects exposed to, actively infected with, or recovered from COVID-19 were included in the dataset. The repertoires were made available in a free public database intended to serve as a resource for research on the immune response to SARS-CoV-2. Samples were obtained from the ongoing ImmuneRACE study (first 160 participants) and from approximately 1,200 subjects provided by 6 global collaborators. A de-identified subject ID, COVID-19 status, age in years and sex were almost always included in the sample metadata. HLA class I and class II types, where available, came from metadata supplied by the sample provider rather than from assay-based typing.

General conclusions and limits of the study: The amount of clinical and demographic metadata varied by source and participant and was provided uncurated.

The immunoSEQ Assay, a bias-controlled multiplex PCR, was used to amplify TCRbeta CDR3 regions from genomic DNA. Turning to the authors' computational methods: The number of nucleated cells in each sample was estimated by amplification of reference gene primers within the assay. To quantify the absolute abundance of each unique TCRbeta CDR3 rearrangement, sequence reads were collapsed and filtered. For each sample, productive Simpson clonality was calculated as the square root of Simpson's diversity index over productive rearrangements. TCRdb provides this immuneACCESS table in a form limited to in-frame rearrangements. Some clones are lacking; in checked studies, under half of them reflect an unresolved V gene, and why the rest are absent is not known. V and J calls and clone size are those listed in that table; D and trimming were worked out from the DNA. In all, the sample holds roughly 25,000 clones, and roughly 88% of those were seen once. Roughly 24% of the sample goes to the ten largest clones.

Material for sequencing was peripheral blood. Rearrangement joined TRBV28 to TRBJ1-1; TRBD1 fits 9 bases in the junction. The sequence came from a human donor with active COVID-19. The donor label of this sample is uncertain. The encoded CDR3 is CASSLGQGSEAFF. The DNA is TGTGCCAGCAGTCTCGGACAGGGGTCTGAAGCTTTCTTT.